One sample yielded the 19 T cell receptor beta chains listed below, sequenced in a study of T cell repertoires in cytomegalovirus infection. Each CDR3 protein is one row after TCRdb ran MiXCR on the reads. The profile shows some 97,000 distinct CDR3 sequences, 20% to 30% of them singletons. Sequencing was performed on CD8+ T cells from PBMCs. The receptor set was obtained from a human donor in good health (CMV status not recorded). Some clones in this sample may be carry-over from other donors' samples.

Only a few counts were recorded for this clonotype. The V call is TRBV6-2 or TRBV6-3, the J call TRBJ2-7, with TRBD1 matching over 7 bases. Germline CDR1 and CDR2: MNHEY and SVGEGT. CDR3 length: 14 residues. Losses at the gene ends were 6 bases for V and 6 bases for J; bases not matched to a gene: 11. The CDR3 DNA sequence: TGTGCCAGCAGCCCGCCGACAGGGTTCCTCGAGCAGTACTTC. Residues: CASSPPTGFLEQYF.

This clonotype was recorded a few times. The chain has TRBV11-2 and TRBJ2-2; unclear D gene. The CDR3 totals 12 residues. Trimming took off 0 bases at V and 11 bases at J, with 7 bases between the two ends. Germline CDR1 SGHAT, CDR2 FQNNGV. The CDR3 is CASSLELTELFF. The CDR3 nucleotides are TGTGCCAGCAGCTTAGAATTGACAGAGCTGTTTTTT.

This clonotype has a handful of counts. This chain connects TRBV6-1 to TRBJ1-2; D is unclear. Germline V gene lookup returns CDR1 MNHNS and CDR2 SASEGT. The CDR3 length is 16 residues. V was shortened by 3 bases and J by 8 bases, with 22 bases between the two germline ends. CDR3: CASSDPGEGPSEGYTF. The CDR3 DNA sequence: TGTGCCAGCAGTGACCCCGGGGAAGGGCCCTCGGAAGGCTACACCTTC.

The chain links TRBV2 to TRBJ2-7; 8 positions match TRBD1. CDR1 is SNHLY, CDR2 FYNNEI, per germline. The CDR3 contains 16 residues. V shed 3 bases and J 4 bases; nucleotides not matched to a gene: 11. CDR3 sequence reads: CASSDPRTGLKYEQYF. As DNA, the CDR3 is TGTGCCAGCAGTGATCCCAGGACAGGGCTGAAGTACGAGCAGTACTTC.

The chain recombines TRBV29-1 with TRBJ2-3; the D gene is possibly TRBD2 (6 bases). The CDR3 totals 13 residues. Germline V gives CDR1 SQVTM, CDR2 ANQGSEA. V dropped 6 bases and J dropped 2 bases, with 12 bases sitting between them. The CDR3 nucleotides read TGCAGCGTCCACTCGGGAGACACAGATACGCAGTATTTT. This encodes CSVHSGDTDTQYF.

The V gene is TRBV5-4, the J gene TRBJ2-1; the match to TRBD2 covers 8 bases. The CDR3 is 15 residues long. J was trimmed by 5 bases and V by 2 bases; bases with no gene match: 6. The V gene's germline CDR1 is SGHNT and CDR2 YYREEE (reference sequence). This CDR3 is CASSLKRERNNEQFF. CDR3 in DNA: TGTGCCAGCAGCTTAAAGCGGGAGCGAAACAATGAGCAGTTCTTC.

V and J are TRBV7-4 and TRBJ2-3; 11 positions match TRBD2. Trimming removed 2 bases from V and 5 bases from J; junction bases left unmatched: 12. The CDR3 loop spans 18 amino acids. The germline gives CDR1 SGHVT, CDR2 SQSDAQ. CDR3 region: CASSLLRASGGMRDTQYF. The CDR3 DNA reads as TGTGCCAGCAGCTTACTCCGGGCTAGCGGGGGGATGAGAGATACGCAGTATTTT.

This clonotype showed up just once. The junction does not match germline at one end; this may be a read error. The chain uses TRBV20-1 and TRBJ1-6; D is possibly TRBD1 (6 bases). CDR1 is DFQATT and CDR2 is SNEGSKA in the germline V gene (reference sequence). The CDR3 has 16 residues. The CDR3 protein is CSARDNLGGLNSTLHF. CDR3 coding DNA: TGCAGTGCTAGAGATAATCTCGGGGGGCTAAATTCAACCCTCCACTTT.

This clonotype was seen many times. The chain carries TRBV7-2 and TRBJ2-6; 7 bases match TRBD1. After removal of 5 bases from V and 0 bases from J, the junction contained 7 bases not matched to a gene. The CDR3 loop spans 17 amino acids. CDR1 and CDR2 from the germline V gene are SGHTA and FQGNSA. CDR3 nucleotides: TGTGCCAGCAGCGCGACAGGGCCTAACTCTGGGGCCAACGTCCTGACTTTC. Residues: CASSATGPNSGANVLTF.

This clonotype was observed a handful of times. CDR3 in amino acids: CSARDSPDGPNYGYTF. DNA for the CDR3: TGCAGTGCTAGAGATAGTCCCGACGGGCCTAACTATGGCTACACCTTC. The rearrangement joins TRBV20-1 to TRBJ1-2; D is unclear. Germline V gives CDR1 DFQATT, CDR2 SNEGSKA (reference sequence). The CDR3 has 16 amino acids. Trimming removed 0 bases from V and 0 bases from J, with 14 bases in between.

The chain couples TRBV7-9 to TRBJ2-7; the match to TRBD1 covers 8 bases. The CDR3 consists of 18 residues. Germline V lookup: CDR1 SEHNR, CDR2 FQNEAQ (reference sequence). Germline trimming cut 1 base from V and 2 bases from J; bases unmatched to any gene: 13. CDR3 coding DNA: TGTGCCAGCAGCTTAGAGGACAGGGTTGGGGGAAGTACCTACGAGCAGTACTTC. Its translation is CASSLEDRVGGSTYEQYF.

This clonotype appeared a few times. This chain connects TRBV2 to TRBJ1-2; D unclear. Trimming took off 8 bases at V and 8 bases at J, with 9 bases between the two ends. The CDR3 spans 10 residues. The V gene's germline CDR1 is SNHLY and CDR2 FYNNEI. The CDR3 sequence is CASWGRGYTF. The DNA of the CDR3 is TGTGCCAGCTGGGGTCGGGGCTACACCTTC.

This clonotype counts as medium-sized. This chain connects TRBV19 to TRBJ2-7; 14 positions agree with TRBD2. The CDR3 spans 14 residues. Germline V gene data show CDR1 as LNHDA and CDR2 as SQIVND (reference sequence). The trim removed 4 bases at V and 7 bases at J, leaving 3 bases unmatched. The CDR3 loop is CASSKGLAGDEQYF. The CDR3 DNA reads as TGTGCCAGTAGTAAGGGACTAGCGGGAGATGAGCAGTACTTC.

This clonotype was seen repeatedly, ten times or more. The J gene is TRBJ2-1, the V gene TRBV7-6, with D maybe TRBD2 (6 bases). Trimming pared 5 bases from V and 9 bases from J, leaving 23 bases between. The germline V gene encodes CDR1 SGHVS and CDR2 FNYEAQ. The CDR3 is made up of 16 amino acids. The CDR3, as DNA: TGTGCCAGCAGCCCCGGGACTGGGGCATTCTCGGGTGAGCAGTTCTTC. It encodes CASSPGTGAFSGEQFF.

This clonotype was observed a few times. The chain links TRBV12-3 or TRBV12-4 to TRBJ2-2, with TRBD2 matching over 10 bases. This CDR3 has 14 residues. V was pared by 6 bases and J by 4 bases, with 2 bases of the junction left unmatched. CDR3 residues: CASRTSGITGELFF. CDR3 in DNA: TGTGCCAGCAGAACTAGCGGGATCACCGGGGAGCTGTTTTTT.

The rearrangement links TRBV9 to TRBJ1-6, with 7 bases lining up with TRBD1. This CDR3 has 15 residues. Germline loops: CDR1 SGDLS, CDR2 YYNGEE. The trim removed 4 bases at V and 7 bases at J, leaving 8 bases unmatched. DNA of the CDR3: TGTGCCAGCAGCACCGGACAGGTCACCAATTCACCCCTCCACTTT. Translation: CASSTGQVTNSPLHF.

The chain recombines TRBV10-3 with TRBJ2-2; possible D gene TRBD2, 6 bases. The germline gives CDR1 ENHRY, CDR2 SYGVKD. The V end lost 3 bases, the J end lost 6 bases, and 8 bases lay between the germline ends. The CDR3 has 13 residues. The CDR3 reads CAISDGGSGELFF. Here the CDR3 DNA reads TGTGCCATCAGTGATGGGGGGTCCGGGGAGCTGTTTTTT.

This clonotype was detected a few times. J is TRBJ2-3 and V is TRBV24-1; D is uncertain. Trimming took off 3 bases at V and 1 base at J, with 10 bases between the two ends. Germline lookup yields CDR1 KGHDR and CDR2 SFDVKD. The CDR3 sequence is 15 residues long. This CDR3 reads CATSDPPSGTDTQYF. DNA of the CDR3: TGTGCCACCAGTGATCCCCCAAGTGGCACAGATACGCAGTATTTT.

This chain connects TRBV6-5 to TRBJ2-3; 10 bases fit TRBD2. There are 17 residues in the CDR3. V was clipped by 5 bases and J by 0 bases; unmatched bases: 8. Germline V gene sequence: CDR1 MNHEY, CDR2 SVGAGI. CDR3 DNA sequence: TGTGCCAGCAGTCGCTTTGGACTAGCGGAGAGCACAGATACGCAGTATTTT. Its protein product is CASSRFGLAESTDTQYF.